This is a list of T cell receptor beta chains from one sample in a study of cytomegalovirus exposure and HLA in healthy donors. Some clones are missing from TCRdb's copy, which holds only in-frame ones; the method was immunoSEQ multiplex PCR. The sample shows some 110,000 clones, roughly four fifths of them seen only once. Sequencing was carried out using PBMCs. The receptors here all came from a woman between 55 and 75 years old in good health and CMV-seropositive. The CDR3 runs from the conserved cysteine through the conserved F or W. A D gene is named only where the DNA matches it firmly. Rows may omit the clone size; those that give it use once, few, many or a size class.

length	size	V	J	D	CDR3	DNA
12	-	TRBV30	TRBJ2-3	TRBD2	CAWSLSGGTQYF	TGTGCCTGGAGTCTTAGCGGGGGGACGCAGTATTTT
13	-	TRBV4-3	TRBJ1-1	-	CASSQAVSTEAFF	TGCGCCAGCAGCCAAGCGGTCTCCACTGAAGCTTTCTTT
15	-	TRBV12-1	TRBJ2-1	-	CASRSRRDYPHEQFF	TGTGCCAGCAGGTCTCGACGGGACTATCCACATGAGCAGTTCTTC
15	few	TRBV5-1	TRBJ2-7	-	CASSLDPPRRYEQYF	TGCGCCAGCAGCTTGGACCCCCCCCGCCGGTACGAGCAGTACTTC
15	-	TRBV5-4	TRBJ1-1	TRBD1	CASSSGTGTSTEAFF	TGTGCCAGCAGCTCTGGGACAGGGACGAGCACTGAAGCTTTCTTT
15	-	TRBV14	TRBJ1-2	-	CASSQGEARDYGYTF	TGTGCCAGCAGCCAAGGGGAGGCCAGAGACTATGGCTACACCTTC
11	few	TRBV2	TRBJ2-7	-	CASSSRWEQYF	TGTGCCAGCAGTTCGCGGTGGGAGCAGTACTTC
13	-	TRBV27	TRBJ1-2	-	CASRPQGGYGYTF	TGTGCCAGCAGGCCCCAGGGAGGCTATGGCTACACCTTC
12	-	TRBV15	TRBJ1-1	-	CATSTRNTEAFF	TGTGCCACCAGCACCCGGAACACTGAAGCTTTCTTT
13	-	TRBV7-9	TRBJ1-2	-	CASSLTPTDGYTF	TGTGCCAGCAGCTTAACCCCGACAGATGGCTACACCTTC
15	-	TRBV5-6	TRBJ1-2	TRBD1	CASSSPGQGAFGYTF	TGTGCCAGCAGCTCGCCGGGACAGGGGGCTTTTGGCTACACCTTC
14	-	TRBV6-5	TRBJ1-4	-	CASRDTTTNEKLFF	TGTGCCAGCAGAGACACAACAACTAATGAAAAACTGTTTTTT
12	-	TRBV29-1	TRBJ1-1	TRBD1	CSTRGQGTEAFF	TGCAGCACGCGGGGACAGGGGACTGAAGCTTTCTTT
14	-	TRBV29-1	TRBJ2-2	-	CSALRGPSTGELFF	TGCAGCGCCCTTAGAGGTCCTAGTACCGGGGAGCTGTTTTTT
17	-	TRBV7-9	TRBJ1-2	-	CSSSLGSGLGPLYGYTF	TGTTCCAGCAGCTTAGGTAGCGGTTTAGGACCGCTCTATGGCTACACCTTC
13	-	TRBV7-3	TRBJ2-1	-	CASSSTAYNEQFF	TGTGCCAGCAGCTCGACTGCGTACAATGAGCAGTTCTTC
14	-	TRBV27	TRBJ1-5	-	CASRTGYSNQPQHF	TGTGCCAGCAGAACAGGTTATAGCAATCAGCCCCAGCATTTT
16	-	TRBV7-2	TRBJ1-1	-	CASSPTPRGAYTEAFF	TGTGCCAGCAGCCCGACCCCCAGGGGTGCATATACTGAAGCTTTCTTT
15	-	TRBV19	TRBJ2-2	-	CASSIGTSGDGELFF	TGTGCCAGTAGTATAGGGACCTCGGGGGACGGGGAGCTGTTTTTT
14	-	TRBV7-3	TRBJ1-6	TRBD1	CASSNGQGGSPLHF	TGTGCCAGCAGCAACGGACAGGGGGGTTCACCCCTCCACTTT
15	-	TRBV4-3	TRBJ1-2	-	CASSQVATTNYGYTF	TGCGCCAGCAGCCAAGTGGCCACCACTAACTATGGCTACACCTTC
16	-	TRBV9	TRBJ2-2	-	CASSVGQGRGTGELFF	TGTGCCAGCAGCGTAGGTCAAGGGAGAGGCACCGGGGAGCTGTTTTTT
15	-	TRBV5-6	TRBJ1-5	TRBD1	CASESFGQGYQPQHF	TGTGCCAGCGAATCCTTTGGACAGGGTTATCAGCCCCAGCATTTT
12	-	TRBV7-9	TRBJ1-1	-	CASSSQNTEAFF	TGTGCCAGCAGCTCCCAGAACACTGAAGCTTTCTTT
13	few	TRBV29-1	TRBJ2-1	TRBD2	CSVHPGLGNEQFF	TGCAGCGTCCACCCGGGACTAGGCAATGAGCAGTTCTTC
15	-	TRBV6-4	TRBJ1-5	-	CASSRVEGCNQPQHF	TGTGCCAGCAGTCGGGTGGAGGGTTGCAATCAGCCCCAGCATTTT
17	-	TRBV19	TRBJ2-2	-	CASSIFVRGGGTGELFF	TGTGCCAGTAGTATATTCGTCCGAGGGGGGGGTACCGGGGAGCTGTTTTTT
14	-	TRBV19	TRBJ1-6	-	CASSILRLDSPLHF	TGTGCCAGTAGTATCTTGCGGCTCGATTCACCCCTCCACTTT
16	once	TRBV5-1	TRBJ1-2	-	CASSLDPAGSNYGYTF	TGCGCCAGCAGCTTGGACCCGGCAGGATCAAACTATGGCTACACCTTC
15	-	TRBV2	TRBJ1-4	-	CASSEQGYLNEKLFF	TGTGCCAGCAGTGAACAGGGTTACTTGAATGAAAAACTGTTTTTT
15	-	TRBV27	TRBJ1-2	-	CASSLLSGANYGYTF	TGTGCCAGCAGTTTGCTCAGTGGAGCTAACTATGGCTACACCTTC
15	few	TRBV25-1	TRBJ1-2	TRBD1	CASSEYGQGRYGYTF	TGTGCCAGCAGTGAATACGGACAGGGTCGATATGGCTACACCTTC
14	-	TRBV7-2	TRBJ1-2	-	CASSSVLAQGGYTF	TGTGCCAGCAGCTCCGTATTGGCGCAGGGTGGCTACACCTTC
14	-	TRBV9	TRBJ2-7	TRBD1	CASSVGTGVHEQYF	TGTGCCAGCAGCGTAGGAACAGGGGTCCACGAGCAGTACTTC
18	once	TRBV4-1	TRBJ2-6	TRBD1	CASSQVEQGAGGANVLTF	TGCGCCAGCAGCCAAGTGGAACAGGGGGCGGGTGGGGCCAACGTCCTGACTTTC
15	-	TRBV10-3	TRBJ1-6	-	CAISGVSGKGSPLHF	TGTGCCATCAGTGGAGTATCGGGGAAGGGATCACCCCTCCACTTT
13	once	TRBV7-3	TRBJ2-2	-	CASSLRSAGELFF	TGTGCCAGCAGCTTACGTAGCGCCGGGGAGCTGTTTTTT
15	-	TRBV5-1	TRBJ2-1	TRBD1	CASSLAGQGFHEQFF	TGCGCCAGCAGCTTGGCGGGACAGGGATTCCATGAGCAGTTCTTC
16	-	TRBV7-9	TRBJ2-1	TRBD1	CASSLGTGGAYNEQFF	TGTGCCAGCAGCTTAGGTACAGGGGGTGCCTACAATGAGCAGTTCTTC
16	once	TRBV4-1	TRBJ2-5	-	CASSQVTATGRETQYF	TGCGCCAGCAGCCAAGTTACCGCGACAGGGAGGGAGACCCAGTACTTC
15	-	TRBV2	TRBJ1-3	-	CASSGPGFGGNTIYF	TGTGCCAGCAGCGGCCCGGGGTTCGGTGGAAACACCATATATTTT
16	-	TRBV7-2	TRBJ2-1	TRBD2	CASSLVLAGGRNEQFF	TGTGCCAGCAGCTTAGTTCTCGCGGGGGGGCGCAATGAGCAGTTCTTC
13	-	TRBV7-2	TRBJ2-4	-	CASSLGQGHIQYF	TGTGCCAGCAGCTTAGGGCAGGGGCACATTCAGTACTTC
14	-	TRBV30	TRBJ1-4	TRBD1	CAWSPGTGIQKLFF	TGTGCCTGGAGTCCCGGGACAGGGATCCAAAAACTGTTTTTT
15	few	TRBV29-1	TRBJ2-2	-	CSVSRDLTDTGELFF	TGCAGCGTTTCCCGGGACTTAACTGACACCGGGGAGCTGTTTTTT
15	-	TRBV7-6	TRBJ1-1	-	CASSLERGPAAEAFF	TGTGCCAGCAGCTTAGAGAGAGGCCCGGCGGCTGAAGCTTTCTTT
14	-	TRBV7-3	TRBJ2-2	-	CASSWEDGTGELFF	TGTGCCAGCAGCTGGGAGGACGGCACCGGGGAGCTGTTTTTT